Below are 27 T cell receptor beta chains sequenced from a single sample in a study of blood T cell repertoires in COVID-19. The protocol was immunoSEQ multiplex PCR, while the TCRdb copy is restricted to in-frame clones and leaves out a portion. The repertoire includes 95,000 to 150,000 clones, around 88% of them detected once, and 0.88% sits in the top ten. Sequences were obtained from peripheral blood. These TCRs come from a woman between 45 and 65 years old with active or convalescent COVID-19.

This clone was seen at least ten times. The rearrangement uses TRBV28 and TRBJ2-7, with 7 bases matching TRBD2. The CDR3 runs to 12 residues. Germline CDR1 is MDHEN and CDR2 is SYDVKM. The trim removed 5 bases at V and 6 bases at J, leaving 4 bases unmatched. The CDR3 loop reads CASSRPGGEQYF. The CDR3 nucleotides are TGTGCCAGCAGTCGTCCGGGGGGCGAGCAGTACTTC.

The CDR3 protein is CASSGGQGTQYF. Here the CDR3 DNA reads TGTGCCAGCAGCGGGGGGCAGGGGACCCAGTACTTC. The chain employs TRBV9 and TRBJ2-5, with D perhaps TRBD1 (6 bases). In germline, CDR1 is SGDLS, CDR2 YYNGEE. This CDR3 region has 12 residues. V gave up 3 bases and J gave up 7 bases, with 10 bases separating them.

V is TRBV3-1 (or the pseudogene TRBV3-2) and J is TRBJ1-1; D possibly corresponds to TRBD1 (5 bases). CDR1 and CDR2 from the germline V gene are LGHDT and YNNKEL (reference sequence). V was cut by 4 bases and J by 4 bases, with 13 bases left in between. The length of the CDR3 is 14 residues. CDR3 bases: TGTGCCAGCAGCCTCACCGGGGGTCCCACTGAAGCTTTCTTT. Amino acids: CASSLTGGPTEAFF.

This chain links TRBV5-1 with TRBJ2-7; TRBD2 might be the D (6 bases). The CDR3 has 13 residues. Germline assignment: CDR1 SGHRS and CDR2 YFSETQ. V lost 4 bases to trimming and J lost 6 bases, with 14 bases between them. CDR3 amino acids: CASSPGGGAEQYF. CDR3 bases: TGCGCCAGCAGCCCCGGGGGTGGGGCCGAGCAGTACTTC.

This sequence joins TRBV19 and TRBJ1-6; 9 positions agree with TRBD1. Germline CDR1 reads LNHDA; CDR2 reads SQIVND (reference sequence). CDR3 size: 15 residues. Trimming at V came to 6 bases and at J to 5 bases, leaving 5 bases not matched to a gene. The CDR3, as DNA: TGTGCCAGTAGCAAAAGACAGGGGGATAATTCACCCCTCCACTTT. The encoded protein is CASSKRQGDNSPLHF.

The genes are TRBV5-4 and TRBJ2-4, with D tentatively TRBD1 or TRBD2 (6 bases each). CDR1 SGHNT and CDR2 YYREEE come from the germline V gene (reference sequence). The CDR3 is made up of 15 amino acids. Trimming left V 4 bases short and J 8 bases short, with 19 bases between. DNA of the CDR3: TGTGCCAGCAGCCTGGGGGGCGGGGTTGGGGACATTCAGTACTTC. Protein product: CASSLGGGVGDIQYF.

The rearrangement links TRBV23-1 to TRBJ2-2; 10 bases align to TRBD2. TRBV23-1 is given ORF status, its function remaining uncertain. Unmatched junction bases numbered 15, after V lost 3 bases and J lost 5 bases. This CDR3 spans 19 amino acids. The CDR3 DNA reads as TGCGCCAGCAGTCAGCGGGTAGCGGGGGGAGTTGGTAGGACCGGGGAGCTGTTTTTT. Translating it yields CASSQRVAGGVGRTGELFF.

The gene calls are TRBV6-2 or TRBV6-3 and TRBJ1-1, with 7 positions matching TRBD1. V lost 5 bases to trimming and J lost 4 bases; unmatched junction nucleotides: 7. This CDR3 is 14 amino acids long. The germline CDR1 and CDR2 sequences are MNHEY and SVGEGT. The CDR3 nucleotides are TGTGCCAGCAGTCGGACGACAGGGCGCACTGAAGCTTTCTTT. Encoded protein: CASSRTTGRTEAFF.

The chain links TRBV11-1 to TRBJ2-3; 8 positions match TRBD2. Per the germline V gene, CDR1 is SGHAT and CDR2 is FQDESV (reference sequence). V dropped 3 bases and J dropped 6; count of bases not matched to a gene: 8. The CDR3 has 15 amino acids. DNA of the CDR3: TGTGCCAGCAGCTTGAGCGGGAGCGTCAGGGATACGCAGTATTTT. As protein: CASSLSGSVRDTQYF.

The chain recombines TRBV28 with TRBJ1-2, with unresolved D. In germline, CDR1 is MDHEN, CDR2 SYDVKM. There are 15 residues in the CDR3. V was pared by 5 bases and J by 0 bases, with 13 bases between. In DNA, the CDR3 is TGTGCCAGCAGTCACACCGGGATTACTAACTATGGCTACACCTTC. It is translated as CASSHTGITNYGYTF.

The chain employs TRBV29-1 and TRBJ2-2; D perhaps matches TRBD1 (6 bases). Trimming stripped 4 bases from V and 1 base from J, with 13 bases between. CDR1 and CDR2 from the germline V gene are SQVTM and ANQGSEA. There are 15 residues in the CDR3. CDR3 bases: TGCAGCGTTGCCTTACCGGGACAGAACACCGGGGAGCTGTTTTTT. This codes for CSVALPGQNTGELFF.

The chain has TRBV19 and TRBJ2-1; no definite D call. Germline V CDR1 and CDR2: LNHDA, SQIVND (reference sequence). The CDR3 extends over 14 amino acids. The germline V and J ends were trimmed by 5 bases and 5 bases, with 13 bases remaining between them. The CDR3 loop reads CASSPPHSNNEQFF. Here the CDR3 DNA reads TGTGCCAGTAGTCCCCCCCACTCAAACAATGAGCAGTTCTTC. Based on the CDR3 plus reference TRBV19 and TRBJ2-1, the full variable domain is DGGITQSPKYLFRKEGQNVTLSCEQNLNHDAMYWYRQDPGQGLRLIYYSQIVNDFQKGDIAEGYSVSREKKESFPLTVTSAQKNPTAFYLCASSPPHSNNEQFFGPGTRLTVL.

The rearrangement uses TRBV7-3 and TRBJ2-6, with TRBD1 identical over 10 bases. V dropped 5 bases and J dropped 3; count of bases not matched to a gene: 10. This CDR3 comprises 18 residues. Germline V gives CDR1 SGHTA, CDR2 FQGTGA. The CDR3 spells CASSPRDRGIRGANVLTF. The CDR3 nucleotides read TGTGCCAGCAGCCCCCGGGACAGGGGAATACGTGGGGCCAACGTCCTGACTTTC. Full variable domain (missing parts from reference TRBV7-3 and TRBJ2-6): GAGVSQTPSNKVTEKGKYVELRCDPISGHTALYWYRQSLGQGPEFLIYFQGTGAADDSGLPNDRFFAVRPEGSVSTLKIQRTERGDSAVYLCASSPRDRGIRGANVLTFGAGSRLTVL.

This chain connects TRBV7-3 to TRBJ2-1; D ambiguous. V gave up 5 bases and J gave up 1 base, with 15 bases separating them. The CDR3 has 16 amino acids. Germline assignment: CDR1 SGHTA and CDR2 FQGTGA. The CDR3 DNA sequence: TGTGCCAGCAGCCCATTCGGCGGTACTTCCTACAATGAGCAGTTCTTC. Translated: CASSPFGGTSYNEQFF.

The rearrangement links TRBV5-1 to TRBJ2-7, with TRBD2 matching 14 bases. The CDR3 is 17 residues long. Germline assignment: CDR1 SGHRS and CDR2 YFSETQ. J lost 2 bases, V lost 7 bases, and 11 bases had no gene match. The CDR3 here is CASSTGTSGREAYEQYF. Written as DNA, the CDR3 is TGCGCCAGCTCGACCGGGACTAGCGGGAGAGAGGCCTACGAGCAGTACTTC.

CDR3 sequence reads: CASSVGLAENEQFF. The CDR3 region has the DNA TGTGCCAGCAGCGTGGGGCTAGCGGAGAATGAGCAGTTCTTC. The chain has TRBV5-4 and TRBJ2-1; 7 positions match TRBD2. Losses at the gene ends were 4 bases for V and 7 bases for J; bases not matched to a gene: 8. Per the germline V gene, CDR1 is SGHNT and CDR2 is YYREEE (reference sequence). The CDR3 consists of 14 residues.

The V call is TRBV4-2, the J call TRBJ2-1; the match to TRBD2 covers 7 bases. CDR3 length equals 16 residues. J lost 3 bases, V lost 0 bases, and 5 bases had no gene match. Germline V gene lookup returns CDR1 LGHNA and CDR2 YNFKEQ. This CDR3 reads CASSQDGERGYNEQFF. The CDR3 bases are TGTGCCAGCAGCCAAGACGGGGAGCGGGGCTACAATGAGCAGTTCTTC.

V gene TRBV27 combines with J gene TRBJ2-7; 12 nucleotides agree with TRBD1. The CDR3 has 14 residues. The germline CDR1 and CDR2 sequences are MNHEY and SMNVEV (reference sequence). With V trimmed by 9 bases and J by 6 bases, 9 bases remained unmatched. CDR3 bases: TGTGCCAGTAGGACGGGACAGGGGGCCGGCGAGCAGTACTTC. This codes for CASRTGQGAGEQYF.

The chain recombines TRBV30 with TRBJ1-3; D uncertain. Germline V gene lookup returns CDR1 GTSNPN and CDR2 SVGIG (reference sequence). The CDR3 has 12 amino acids. The CDR3 bases are TGTGCAACTAGGCAGTCTGGAAACACCATATATTTT. As protein: CATRQSGNTIYF.

J is TRBJ2-5 and V is TRBV7-2; 14 positions agree with TRBD2. The CDR3 contains 18 residues. The V gene's germline CDR1 is SGHTA and CDR2 FQGNSA. Losses at the gene ends were 4 bases for V and 1 base for J; bases not matched to a gene: 8. Here the CDR3 reads CASSSRLAGGGAQETQYF. The CDR3, as DNA: TGTGCCAGCAGCTCTAGACTAGCGGGAGGGGGGGCCCAAGAGACCCAGTACTTC.

The chain recombines TRBV27 with TRBJ1-2; 12 bases agree with TRBD1. This CDR3 spans 16 amino acids. J lost 5 bases, V lost 6 bases, and 10 bases had no gene match. Per the germline V gene, CDR1 is MNHEY and CDR2 is SMNVEV (reference sequence). In nucleotides, the CDR3 is TGTGCCAGCAGCAGAGGGACAGGGGGCGGGAGGTATGGCTACACCTTC. Its translation is CASSRGTGGGRYGYTF.

The J gene is TRBJ2-1, the V gene TRBV5-6, with 7 bases fitting TRBD2. The germline CDR1 and CDR2 sequences are SGHDT and YYEEEE. V shed 5 bases, J shed 6 bases, and the junction held 17 bases outside the gene matches. This CDR3 contains 17 residues. The chain's CDR3 is CASRGRLGLGLPNEQFF. CDR3 sequence (DNA): TGTGCCAGCAGAGGACGGCTCGGACTAGGTCTGCCCAATGAGCAGTTCTTC.

The chain carries TRBV4-1 and TRBJ1-5; TRBD1 might be the D (6 bases). V was clipped by 0 bases and J by 15 bases, with 18 bases between them. Germline CDR1 MGHRA, CDR2 YSYEKL. The CDR3 spans 14 residues. In DNA form, the CDR3 reads TGCGCCAGCAGCCAAGATCACTCCGGGACACCCTCGCATTTT. This translates into CASSQDHSGTPSHF.

The V and J genes are TRBV4-3 and TRBJ1-4; TRBD1 agrees at 8 bases. Losses at the gene ends were 1 base for V and 7 bases for J; bases not matched to a gene: 11. The CDR3 is made up of 17 amino acids. The germline V gene encodes CDR1 LGHNA and CDR2 YSLEER. For the CDR3, the DNA is TGCGCCAGCAGCCAAGGAATGCAGGGGGCGCGGGTTGAAAAACTGTTTTTT. Translation: CASSQGMQGARVEKLFF.

In DNA, the CDR3 is TGTGCCAGCAGCGACCTAAAAACAGGGATGGCTGAAGCTTTCTTT. It is translated as CASSDLKTGMAEAFF. The chain employs TRBV3-1 (or the pseudogene TRBV3-2) and TRBJ1-1; a weak D match, TRBD1 (6 bases). Trimming left V 5 bases short and J 6 bases short, with 19 bases between. The germline gives CDR1 LGHDT, CDR2 YNNKEL (reference sequence). This CDR3 has 15 residues.

The chain uses TRBV28 and TRBJ1-3; D is ambiguous. This CDR3 contains 13 residues. Trimming removed 5 bases at V and 0 bases at J, with 5 bases between. Germline V gives CDR1 MDHEN, CDR2 SYDVKM. CDR3 in amino acids: CASSVYSGNTIYF. The CDR3 region has the DNA TGTGCCAGCAGTGTCTACTCTGGAAACACCATATATTTT.

This rearrangement joins TRBV4-1 to TRBJ2-1; the match to TRBD2 covers 7 bases. Germline V gene sequence: CDR1 MGHRA, CDR2 YSYEKL. V lost 3 bases to trimming and J lost 12 bases; unmatched junction nucleotides: 5. The CDR3 spans 12 residues. CDR3 sequence (DNA): TGCGCCAGCAGCCATCGCGGGAGACCGCAGTTCTTC. Translation gives CASSHRGRPQFF.